These T cell receptor beta chains were read from a single sample in a study of cytomegalovirus exposure and HLA in healthy donors. The assay was immunoSEQ multiplex PCR, and TCRdb's table has in-frame clones only and misses some. Altogether about 120,000 clones are present, over 15% being singletons, with the ten largest covering 1.9%. Sequencing was performed on PBMCs. These TCRs come from a woman in her late teens or twenties in good health and CMV-seronegative. Each CDR3 is given with its conserved first and last residue. The order of the fields is clone size, D gene, V gene, J gene, CDR3 length, CDR3 protein, CDR3 DNA. A D gene is named only where the DNA matches it firmly. Size is stated for part of the rows, as once, few or many counts, or as a class when the clone is expanded.

clone size: few; D gene: TRBD2; V gene: TRBV4-2; J gene: TRBJ2-3; CDR3 length: 13; CDR3 protein: CASSPTSGGVQYF; CDR3 DNA: TGTGCCAGCAGCCCAACTAGCGGGGGGGTACAGTATTTT
clone size: few; D gene: -; V gene: TRBV6-1; J gene: TRBJ1-2; CDR3 length: 11; CDR3 protein: CASINSYGYTF; CDR3 DNA: TGTGCCAGCATTAACAGCTATGGCTACACCTTC
clone size: -; D gene: -; V gene: TRBV30; J gene: TRBJ1-1; CDR3 length: 13; CDR3 protein: CAWSVRRRGNAFF; CDR3 DNA: TGTGCCTGGAGTGTAAGGCGAAGAGGGAACGCTTTCTTT
clone size: few; D gene: -; V gene: TRBV6-4; J gene: TRBJ2-3; CDR3 length: 15; CDR3 protein: CASSDTLASTDTQYF; CDR3 DNA: TGTGCCAGCAGTGACACTCTAGCGAGCACAGATACGCAGTATTTT
clone size: -; D gene: -; V gene: TRBV9; J gene: TRBJ2-7; CDR3 length: 14; CDR3 protein: CASSVAAGPYEQYF; CDR3 DNA: TGTGCCAGCAGCGTAGCCGCCGGTCCCTACGAGCAGTACTTC
clone size: -; D gene: TRBD2; V gene: TRBV5-5; J gene: TRBJ2-1; CDR3 length: 15; CDR3 protein: CASIDGTSLYNEQFF; CDR3 DNA: TGTGCCAGCATCGACGGGACTAGTCTGTACAATGAGCAGTTCTTC
clone size: -; D gene: TRBD1; V gene: TRBV2; J gene: TRBJ2-6; CDR3 length: 18; CDR3 protein: CASLKRGQGYSGANVLTF; CDR3 DNA: TGTGCCAGCCTTAAGAGGGGACAGGGTTACTCTGGGGCCAACGTCCTGACTTTC
clone size: few; D gene: TRBD2; V gene: TRBV5-4; J gene: TRBJ2-3; CDR3 length: 13; CDR3 protein: CASSLAGGDTQYF; CDR3 DNA: TGTGCCAGCAGCTTGGCGGGAGGAGATACGCAGTATTTT
clone size: few; D gene: -; V gene: TRBV4-2; J gene: TRBJ1-5; CDR3 length: 15; CDR3 protein: CASSQDVREGQPQHF; CDR3 DNA: TGTGCCAGCAGCCAAGACGTCAGGGAGGGTCAGCCCCAGCATTTT
clone size: few; D gene: TRBD1; V gene: TRBV28; J gene: TRBJ2-1; CDR3 length: 15; CDR3 protein: CAIRQGSGAYNEQFF; CDR3 DNA: TGTGCCATTCGACAGGGGTCCGGAGCCTACAATGAGCAGTTCTTC
clone size: few; D gene: TRBD1; V gene: TRBV19; J gene: TRBJ1-4; CDR3 length: 15; CDR3 protein: CASSIRQGVAEKLFF; CDR3 DNA: TGTGCCAGTAGTATCCGACAGGGGGTGGCTGAAAAACTGTTTTTT
clone size: -; D gene: -; V gene: TRBV7-9; J gene: TRBJ2-3; CDR3 length: 12; CDR3 protein: CASSLAEGPQYF; CDR3 DNA: TGTGCCAGCAGCTTAGCGGAGGGACCTCAGTATTTT
clone size: -; D gene: -; V gene: TRBV7-9; J gene: TRBJ2-2; CDR3 length: 12; CDR3 protein: CASSRRPGELFF; CDR3 DNA: TGTGCCAGCAGCCGTCGTCCCGGGGAGCTGTTTTTT
clone size: few; D gene: -; V gene: TRBV19; J gene: TRBJ1-1; CDR3 length: 14; CDR3 protein: CASSPSVGDTEAFF; CDR3 DNA: TGTGCCAGTAGCCCCTCGGTCGGGGACACTGAAGCTTTCTTT
clone size: few; D gene: TRBD1; V gene: TRBV5-4; J gene: TRBJ2-7; CDR3 length: 14; CDR3 protein: CASSLTGVLAEQYF; CDR3 DNA: TGTGCCAGCAGCTTGACAGGGGTTCTTGCCGAGCAGTACTTC
clone size: few; D gene: -; V gene: TRBV7-9; J gene: TRBJ2-1; CDR3 length: 12; CDR3 protein: CASGDTRTYQFF; CDR3 DNA: TGTGCCAGCGGTGATACACGGACTTACCAGTTCTTC
clone size: few; D gene: TRBD2; V gene: TRBV29-1; J gene: TRBJ2-5; CDR3 length: 18; CDR3 protein: CSVETGGLLAGPGETQYF; CDR3 DNA: TGCAGCGTTGAAACGGGGGGCCTACTAGCGGGACCGGGAGAGACCCAGTACTTC
clone size: few; D gene: -; V gene: TRBV30; J gene: TRBJ1-2; CDR3 length: 13; CDR3 protein: CAWSFGTLYGYTF; CDR3 DNA: TGTGCCTGGAGTTTTGGGACACTCTATGGCTACACCTTC
clone size: -; D gene: -; V gene: TRBV7-3; J gene: TRBJ2-3; CDR3 length: 13; CDR3 protein: CASSPKSTDTQYF; CDR3 DNA: TGTGCCAGCAGCCCAAAAAGCACAGATACGCAGTATTTT
clone size: few; D gene: -; V gene: TRBV6-6; J gene: TRBJ1-4; CDR3 length: 14; CDR3 protein: CASSYGDSSEKLFF; CDR3 DNA: TGTGCCAGCAGTTACGGCGACAGCTCCGAAAAACTGTTTTTT
clone size: few; D gene: TRBD1; V gene: TRBV23-1; J gene: TRBJ1-4; CDR3 length: 15; CDR3 protein: CASTDRDPTNEKLFF; CDR3 DNA: TGCGCCAGCACGGACAGGGACCCAACTAATGAAAAACTGTTTTTT
clone size: -; D gene: -; V gene: TRBV2; J gene: TRBJ2-7; CDR3 length: 17; CDR3 protein: CASMKGRAEDVSYEQYF; CDR3 DNA: TGCGCCAGCATGAAGGGGCGCGCTGAGGACGTAAGCTACGAGCAGTACTTC
clone size: -; D gene: -; V gene: TRBV4-1; J gene: TRBJ1-2; CDR3 length: 15; CDR3 protein: CASSQEPGESWGYTF; CDR3 DNA: TGCGCCAGCAGCCAAGAACCAGGGGAAAGTTGGGGCTACACCTTC
clone size: -; D gene: TRBD1; V gene: TRBV5-1; J gene: TRBJ1-4; CDR3 length: 15; CDR3 protein: CASSLGQGALEKLFF; CDR3 DNA: TGCGCCAGCAGCTTGGGGCAGGGGGCGCTTGAAAAACTGTTTTTT
clone size: few; D gene: TRBD1; V gene: TRBV2; J gene: TRBJ2-2; CDR3 length: 17; CDR3 protein: CASSVDGDRGYTGELFF; CDR3 DNA: TGTGCCAGCAGTGTTGACGGGGACAGGGGGTATACCGGGGAGCTGTTTTTT
clone size: many; D gene: TRBD1; V gene: TRBV7-9; J gene: TRBJ1-2; CDR3 length: 17; CDR3 protein: CASSQRGQGVANYGYTF; CDR3 DNA: TGTGCCAGCAGCCAGCGGGGACAGGGGGTAGCTAACTATGGCTACACCTTC
clone size: -; D gene: -; V gene: TRBV5-8; J gene: TRBJ1-1; CDR3 length: 16; CDR3 protein: CASSLESDFMNTEAFF; CDR3 DNA: TGTGCCAGCAGCTTGGAATCAGATTTCATGAACACTGAAGCTTTCTTT
clone size: -; D gene: TRBD1; V gene: TRBV27; J gene: TRBJ2-5; CDR3 length: 14; CDR3 protein: CASSSSGGSKTQYF; CDR3 DNA: TGTGCCAGCAGTTCGTCAGGGGGCTCGAAGACCCAGTACTTC
clone size: -; D gene: TRBD1; V gene: TRBV16; J gene: TRBJ1-5; CDR3 length: 16; CDR3 protein: CASSLQAGQGGPPQHF; CDR3 DNA: TGTGCCAGCAGCCTCCAGGCCGGACAGGGCGGTCCGCCCCAGCATTTT
clone size: few; D gene: -; V gene: TRBV27; J gene: TRBJ2-1; CDR3 length: 14; CDR3 protein: CASTFGDGYNEQFF; CDR3 DNA: TGTGCCAGCACCTTCGGAGACGGATACAATGAGCAGTTCTTC
clone size: -; D gene: -; V gene: TRBV7-2; J gene: TRBJ2-6; CDR3 length: 18; CDR3 protein: CASSPIGQTVSGANVLTF; CDR3 DNA: TGTGCCAGCAGCCCGATCGGACAGACAGTCTCTGGGGCCAACGTCCTGACTTTC
clone size: few; D gene: TRBD2; V gene: TRBV2; J gene: TRBJ2-7; CDR3 length: 16; CDR3 protein: CASTLSQLGSGNEQYF; CDR3 DNA: TGTGCCAGCACCCTTTCCCAGTTAGGGAGCGGGAACGAGCAGTACTTC
clone size: few; D gene: TRBD2; V gene: TRBV6-1; J gene: TRBJ2-1; CDR3 length: 15; CDR3 protein: CASRGSGSSYNEQFF; CDR3 DNA: TGTGCCAGCAGGGGCAGCGGGAGCTCCTACAATGAGCAGTTCTTC
clone size: few; D gene: -; V gene: TRBV19; J gene: TRBJ2-2; CDR3 length: 14; CDR3 protein: CASNQGPGPWELFF; CDR3 DNA: TGTGCCAGTAATCAGGGCCCTGGGCCGTGGGAGCTGTTTTTT
clone size: few; D gene: TRBD2; V gene: TRBV7-9; J gene: TRBJ2-7; CDR3 length: 16; CDR3 protein: CASSPGTSGSSYEQYF; CDR3 DNA: TGTGCCAGCAGCCCCGGGACTAGCGGGAGTTCCTACGAGCAGTACTTC
clone size: -; D gene: -; V gene: TRBV13; J gene: TRBJ2-7; CDR3 length: 15; CDR3 protein: CASSASGQSSYEQYF; CDR3 DNA: TGTGCCAGCAGTGCGAGCGGTCAAAGCTCCTACGAGCAGTACTTC
clone size: -; D gene: TRBD1; V gene: TRBV2; J gene: TRBJ1-2; CDR3 length: 15; CDR3 protein: CASSDWAGGVHGYTF; CDR3 DNA: TGTGCCAGCAGTGACTGGGCAGGGGGCGTGCATGGCTACACCTTC
clone size: many; D gene: -; V gene: TRBV28; J gene: TRBJ2-7; CDR3 length: 16; CDR3 protein: CASSHSLWGGDYEQYF; CDR3 DNA: TGTGCCAGCAGCCACTCTCTATGGGGCGGGGATTACGAGCAGTACTTC
clone size: -; D gene: TRBD1; V gene: TRBV7-6; J gene: TRBJ1-1; CDR3 length: 15; CDR3 protein: CASTRSGQGDTEAFF; CDR3 DNA: TGTGCCAGCACCCGCTCTGGACAGGGGGACACTGAAGCTTTCTTT
clone size: -; D gene: -; V gene: TRBV9; J gene: TRBJ2-3; CDR3 length: 15; CDR3 protein: CASSVGPGGTDTQYF; CDR3 DNA: TGTGCCAGCAGCGTAGGCCCCGGAGGGACAGATACGCAGTATTTT
clone size: few; D gene: -; V gene: TRBV28; J gene: TRBJ1-1; CDR3 length: 15; CDR3 protein: CASSQLVHLNTEAFF; CDR3 DNA: TGTGCCAGCAGTCAACTGGTCCACCTGAACACTGAAGCTTTCTTT
clone size: -; D gene: -; V gene: TRBV18; J gene: TRBJ2-4; CDR3 length: 14; CDR3 protein: CASSPNSGGYIQSF; CDR3 DNA: TGTGCCAGCTCACCAAACTCCGGCGGATACATTCAGTCCTTC
clone size: few; D gene: TRBD2; V gene: TRBV9; J gene: TRBJ2-2; CDR3 length: 16; CDR3 protein: CASSVDPGGSTGELFF; CDR3 DNA: TGTGCCAGCAGCGTAGATCCGGGAGGTTCAACCGGGGAGCTGTTTTTT
clone size: -; D gene: -; V gene: TRBV15; J gene: TRBJ2-1; CDR3 length: 13; CDR3 protein: CATSRPTIDEQFF; CDR3 DNA: TGTGCCACCAGCAGACCCACGATAGATGAGCAGTTCTTC
clone size: few; D gene: -; V gene: TRBV5-1; J gene: TRBJ1-5; CDR3 length: 16; CDR3 protein: CASWGVGGPLNQPQHF; CDR3 DNA: TGCGCCAGCTGGGGAGTGGGGGGGCCCCTCAATCAGCCCCAGCATTTT
clone size: few; D gene: TRBD1; V gene: TRBV28; J gene: TRBJ1-2; CDR3 length: 15; CDR3 protein: CASSLGQGRYYGYTF; CDR3 DNA: TGTGCCAGCAGTCTAGGACAGGGGCGGTACTATGGCTACACCTTC